Shown below are 13 T cell receptor beta chains from a single sample sequenced in a study of T cells in tuberculosis. Clones were read by immunoSEQ multiplex PCR, and TCRdb kept only the in-frame ones, dropping some. The sample holds about 45,000 clones, around 94% seen once. The sample consisted of PBMCs. The source of these receptors is a donor aged 10-35 years with latent tuberculosis or without tuberculosis infection. Some clones in this sample may be carry-over from other donors' samples.

This clone was detected once. The chain carries TRBV5-1 and TRBJ1-3; D perhaps matches TRBD1 (5 bases). V lost 4 bases, J lost 4 bases, and 9 bases lay in between. The CDR3 is 13 amino acids. Germline CDR1 and CDR2: SGHRS and YFSETQ. The CDR3 DNA reads as TGCGCCAGCAGCCTTGGACAAGGAAACACCATATATTTT. As protein: CASSLGQGNTIYF. The full variable domain, with the rest looked up from reference TRBV5-1 and TRBJ1-3, is KAGVTQTPRYLIKTRGQQVTLSCSPISGHRSVSWYQQTPGQGLQFLFEYFSETQRNKGNFPGRFSGRQFSNSRSEMNVSTLELGDSALYLCASSLGQGNTIYFGEGSWLTVV.

This clone was seen once. CDR3 amino acids: CASSLAASGRGTDTQYF. The CDR3, as DNA: TGCGCCAGCAGCTTGGCGGCTAGCGGGAGGGGGACAGATACGCAGTATTTT. V gene TRBV5-1 combines with J gene TRBJ2-3, with 12 positions matching TRBD2. The CDR3 covers 17 residues. Germline lookup yields CDR1 SGHRS and CDR2 YFSETQ. V dropped 0 bases and J dropped 3; count of bases not matched to a gene: 5.

This rearrangement joins TRBV15 to TRBJ1-1; a possible D gene is TRBD1 (6 bases). Germline lookup yields CDR1 LNHNV and CDR2 YYDKDF (reference sequence). V shed 0 bases and J shed 5 bases, with 13 bases lying between them. This CDR3 contains 15 residues. The CDR3 sequence is CATSRDQGFRTEAFF. Written as DNA, the CDR3 is TGTGCCACCAGCAGAGACCAGGGGTTTCGGACTGAAGCTTTCTTT. Full variable domain (outside the CDR3, taken from reference TRBV15 and TRBJ1-1): DAMVIQNPRYQVTQFGKPVTLSCSQTLNHNVMYWYQQKSSQAPKLLFHYYDKDFNNEADTPDNFQSRRPNTSFCFLDIRSPGLGDTAMYLCATSRDQGFRTEAFFGQGTRLTVV.

The chain carries TRBV7-2 and TRBJ2-3; 12 bases align to TRBD1. With 5 bases clipped from V and 6 bases from J, the junction kept 9 bases outside the gene matches. The CDR3 spans 16 residues. Looked up from germline, CDR1 is SGHTA and CDR2 is FQGNSA. The CDR3 coding sequence is TGTGCCAGCAGCCCAAGCCGCGGGACAGGGGGCGATACGCAGTATTTT. Its protein is CASSPSRGTGGDTQYF.

The chain combines TRBV21-1 with TRBJ2-7; the table's D gene call, TRBD2, was not cross checked with the DNA. TRBV21-1 has pseudogene status. CDR3 length equals 19 residues. CDR3 in DNA: TGTGCCAGCAGAACACCTGCCCGGGGTGTCGGGCCCCAAGCCATCGAGCAGTACTTC. Translating it yields CASRTPARGVGPQAIEQYF.

The V call is TRBV5-6, the J call TRBJ1-2, with TRBD1 matching 9 bases. The V gene end was trimmed by 4 bases and the J gene end by 4 bases; junction bases not matched to a gene: 2. The CDR3 sequence is 13 residues long. Germline lookup yields CDR1 SGHDT and CDR2 YYEEEE. CDR3 amino acids: CASSAQGAYGYTF. CDR3 coding DNA: TGTGCCAGCAGCGCACAGGGGGCCTATGGCTACACCTTC.

V is TRBV4-1 and J is TRBJ1-1; possibly TRBD1 for D (6 bases). CDR3 size: 16 residues. V was pared by 1 base and J by 1 base, with 13 bases between. From germline, CDR1 is MGHRA and CDR2 YSYEKL. The CDR3 is CASSQGFGQPNTEAFF. In DNA, the CDR3 is TGCGCCAGCAGCCAAGGCTTCGGACAGCCGAACACTGAAGCTTTCTTT.

The chain carries TRBV19 and TRBJ2-5; D remains ambiguous. The germline V and J ends were trimmed by 5 bases and 5 bases, with 9 bases remaining between them. There are 12 residues in the CDR3. Germline V gene sequence: CDR1 LNHDA, CDR2 SQIVND (reference sequence). The CDR3 loop reads CASSLYGETQYF. In DNA form, the CDR3 reads TGTGCCAGTAGTTTGTACGGTGAGACCCAGTACTTC.

This clone was observed a handful of times. This chain joins TRBV18 and TRBJ2-7, with D possibly matching TRBD2 (7 bases). Between the trimmed V and J ends, which lost 3 bases and 5 bases, there was a span of 11 bases. The CDR3 runs 13 residues. The germline CDR1 and CDR2 sequences are KGHSH and LQKENI. CDR3 loop: CASSPAGANEQYF. The CDR3 bases are TGTGCCAGCTCACCGGCGGGGGCGAACGAGCAGTACTTC. Together with reference TRBV18 and TRBJ2-7, the CDR3 gives the full variable domain: NAGVMQNPRHLVRRRGQEARLRCSPMKGHSHVYWYRQLPEEGLKFMVYLQKENIIDESGMPKERFSAEFPKEGPSILRIQQVVRGDSAAYFCASSPAGANEQYFGPGTRLTVT.

V is TRBV28 and J is TRBJ2-2, with TRBD2 matching over 10 bases. After removal of 3 bases from V and 3 bases from J, the junction contained 4 bases not matched to a gene. The CDR3 runs 16 residues. The V gene's germline CDR1 is MDHEN and CDR2 SYDVKM. For the CDR3, the DNA is TGTGCCAGCAGTTTCAGGACTAGCGGTTACACCGGGGAGCTGTTTTTT. Residues: CASSFRTSGYTGELFF.

The chain carries TRBV7-9 and TRBJ2-2; D may be TRBD1 (5 bases). The CDR3 sequence is 16 residues long. V was clipped by 3 bases and J by 3 bases, with 14 bases between them. Germline lookup yields CDR1 SEHNR and CDR2 FQNEAQ (reference sequence). DNA of the CDR3: TGTGCCAGCAGCTTCGGAAGTTGGGGCCACACCGGGGAGCTGTTTTTT. Its translation: CASSFGSWGHTGELFF.

The chain carries TRBV10-3 and TRBJ1-1; 9 bases are shared with TRBD1. This CDR3 comprises 14 residues. Germline CDR1 ENHRY, CDR2 SYGVKD. Trimming took 6 bases from V and 6 from J; bases not matched to a gene: 8. CDR3 amino acids: CAISPGQGVAEAFF. CDR3 DNA sequence: TGTGCCATCAGCCCGGGACAGGGAGTCGCTGAAGCTTTCTTT.

This chain links TRBV4-3 with TRBJ2-5, with 8 bases matching TRBD1. The CDR3 is 17 residues long. Per the germline V gene, CDR1 is LGHNA and CDR2 is YSLEER. V lost 0 bases and J lost 4; bases outside the gene matches: 10. In DNA form, the CDR3 reads TGCGCCAGCAGCCAAGAAATGGACAGGGAAGGGGGAGAGACCCAGTACTTC. It encodes CASSQEMDREGGETQYF.